A selection of T cell receptor beta chains follows, all from one sample in a study of regulatory T cells in long-lasting Graves disease. Each CDR3 protein is one row after TCRdb ran MiXCR on the multiplex PCR reads. The sample shows 200,000 to 250,000 distinct CDR3 sequences, around 20% of them seen only once. The sequencing used peripheral blood mononuclear cells (PBMCs), collected at new diagnosis, from a patient treated with antithyroid drugs. The receptors originated from a female donor with Graves disease. Both conserved end residues are part of each CDR3. The order of the fields is V gene, D gene, J gene, clone size, CDR3 protein, CDR3 DNA. D genes are given only for firm matches. The size field is filled for only some rows; it gives once, few, many or a size class.

v_gene: TRBV24-1; d_gene: TRBD2; j_gene: TRBJ2-7; abundance: many; CDR3aa: CATSDSYREAVGEQYF; CDR3nt: TGTGCCACCAGTGATTCGTACCGGGAGGCTGTAGGCGAGCAGTACTTC
v_gene: TRBV3-1; d_gene: .; j_gene: TRBJ1-1; abundance: many; CDR3aa: CASSQLGEAFF; CDR3nt: TGTGCCAGCAGCCAGCTGGGTGAAGCTTTCTTT
v_gene: TRBV19; d_gene: .; j_gene: TRBJ1-3; abundance: .; CDR3aa: CASSIRVLSGNTIYF; CDR3nt: TGTGCCAGTAGTATCAGGGTTCTTTCTGGAAACACCATATATTTT
v_gene: TRBV2; d_gene: .; j_gene: TRBJ2-1; abundance: many; CDR3aa: CASSEARGLNEQFF; CDR3nt: TGTGCCAGCAGTGAAGCGCGGGGTTTAAATGAGCAGTTCTTC
v_gene: TRBV19; d_gene: .; j_gene: TRBJ1-1; abundance: few; CDR3aa: CASSAGPLHTEAFF; CDR3nt: TGTGCCAGTAGTGCGGGACCGCTACACACTGAAGCTTTCTTT
v_gene: TRBV10-3; d_gene: TRBD2; j_gene: TRBJ2-2; abundance: .; CDR3aa: CAIHGLAPGELFF; CDR3nt: TGTGCCATCCACGGACTAGCTCCCGGGGAGCTGTTTTTT
v_gene: TRBV12-3/TRBV12-4; d_gene: TRBD2; j_gene: TRBJ2-3; abundance: .; CDR3aa: CASSAPRRPLLAGGPALSDTQYF; CDR3nt: TGTGCCAGCAGTGCCCCAAGGCGACCCCTTCTAGCGGGGGGGCCCGCTTTGTCAGATACGCAGTATTTT
v_gene: TRBV4-3; d_gene: TRBD1; j_gene: TRBJ2-7; abundance: few; CDR3aa: CASSQVVDRAEQYF; CDR3nt: TGCGCCAGCAGCCAGGTGGTGGACAGGGCCGAGCAGTACTTC
v_gene: TRBV7-2; d_gene: TRBD2; j_gene: TRBJ2-7; abundance: many; CDR3aa: CASSLDVRGRLEQYF; CDR3nt: TGTGCCAGCAGCTTAGATGTTCGCGGGAGACTCGAGCAGTACTTC
v_gene: TRBV7-2; d_gene: TRBD1; j_gene: TRBJ2-5; abundance: many; CDR3aa: CASSLEGATQYF; CDR3nt: TGTGCCAGCAGCTTAGAGGGGGCGACCCAGTACTTC
v_gene: TRBV6-1; d_gene: .; j_gene: TRBJ2-6; abundance: few; CDR3aa: CASSRLGAQTGANVLTF; CDR3nt: TGTGCCAGCAGTCGCCTGGGGGCGCAAACTGGGGCCAACGTCCTGACTTTC
v_gene: TRBV15; d_gene: .; j_gene: TRBJ2-1; abundance: many; CDR3aa: CATSRGLLALYNEQFF; CDR3nt: TGTGCCACCAGCAGAGGACTCCTAGCCCTATACAATGAGCAGTTCTTC
v_gene: TRBV7-2; d_gene: TRBD1; j_gene: TRBJ1-3; abundance: few; CDR3aa: CASSLEGTGAGSTIYF; CDR3nt: TGTGCCAGCAGCTTAGAGGGGACAGGGGCCGGAAGCACCATATATTTT
v_gene: TRBV5-6; d_gene: .; j_gene: TRBJ2-7; abundance: .; CDR3aa: CASSVDTEQYF; CDR3nt: TGTGCCAGCAGCGTGGACACCGAGCAGTACTTC
v_gene: TRBV6-2/TRBV6-3; d_gene: .; j_gene: TRBJ1-5; abundance: many; CDR3aa: CASSYSHGVRNQPQHF; CDR3nt: TGTGCCAGCAGTTACTCTCATGGGGTACGCAATCAGCCCCAGCATTTT
v_gene: TRBV9; d_gene: .; j_gene: TRBJ1-2; abundance: .; CDR3aa: CAYLEAGYGYTF; CDR3nt: TGTGCCTACCTGGAGGCGGGCTATGGCTACACCTTC
v_gene: TRBV9; d_gene: .; j_gene: TRBJ2-4; abundance: few; CDR3aa: CASSPSPSGDIQYF; CDR3nt: TGTGCCAGCAGCCCCTCCCCGAGCGGAGACATTCAGTACTTC
v_gene: TRBV9; d_gene: TRBD1; j_gene: TRBJ1-6; abundance: .; CDR3aa: CASSVGQGQGDSPLHF; CDR3nt: TGTGCCAGCAGCGTAGGGCAGGGACAGGGTGATTCACCCCTCCACTTT
v_gene: TRBV29-1; d_gene: TRBD1; j_gene: TRBJ2-7; abundance: few; CDR3aa: CSVAIRDSFTYEQYF; CDR3nt: TGCAGCGTGGCAATACGGGACAGTTTTACCTACGAGCAGTACTTC
v_gene: TRBV3-1; d_gene: .; j_gene: TRBJ2-1; abundance: many; CDR3aa: CASSQGLGRYNEQFF; CDR3nt: TGTGCCAGCAGCCAAGGTCTGGGACGATACAATGAGCAGTTCTTC
v_gene: TRBV7-2; d_gene: .; j_gene: TRBJ2-5; abundance: once; CDR3aa: CASSLQASQETQYF; CDR3nt: TGTGCCAGCAGCTTACAGGCTAGCCAAGAGACCCAGTACTTC
v_gene: TRBV2; d_gene: .; j_gene: TRBJ1-3; abundance: .; CDR3aa: CASSPRFISGNTIYF; CDR3nt: TGTGCCAGCAGTCCCAGGTTCATCTCTGGAAACACCATATATTTT
v_gene: TRBV6-1; d_gene: .; j_gene: TRBJ1-1; abundance: many; CDR3aa: CASSDRGADEAFF; CDR3nt: TGTGCCAGCAGTGACCGGGGTGCAGATGAAGCTTTCTTT
v_gene: TRBV19; d_gene: .; j_gene: TRBJ2-7; abundance: few; CDR3aa: CASSLGLAIEQYF; CDR3nt: TGTGCCAGCAGCTTGGGGCTAGCGATCGAGCAGTACTTC
v_gene: TRBV19; d_gene: .; j_gene: TRBJ2-2; abundance: .; CDR3aa: CASSDGTSVGGELSF; CDR3nt: TGTGCCAGTAGTGACGGGACGAGCGTGGGCGGGGAGCTGTCTTTT
v_gene: TRBV18; d_gene: .; j_gene: TRBJ2-4; abundance: many; CDR3aa: CASSPTGTPGVNIQYF; CDR3nt: TGTGCCAGCTCACCAACTGGGACCCCCGGAGTCAACATTCAGTACTTC
v_gene: TRBV19; d_gene: .; j_gene: TRBJ1-2; abundance: .; CDR3aa: CATRWGADGYTF; CDR3nt: TGTGCCACCCGCTGGGGGGCCGATGGCTACACCTTC
v_gene: TRBV6-1; d_gene: TRBD2; j_gene: TRBJ2-3; abundance: .; CDR3aa: CASSTGLALNTQYF; CDR3nt: TGTGCCAGCAGTACAGGACTAGCGTTGAATACGCAGTATTTT
v_gene: TRBV6-1; d_gene: .; j_gene: TRBJ2-3; abundance: few; CDR3aa: CAASPGPHGDTQYF; CDR3nt: TGTGCCGCATCACCGGGACCGCATGGGGATACGCAGTATTTT
v_gene: TRBV7-9; d_gene: .; j_gene: TRBJ2-2; abundance: many; CDR3aa: CASTLSITGELFF; CDR3nt: TGTGCCAGCACCTTGAGTATCACCGGGGAGCTGTTTTTT
v_gene: TRBV11-1; d_gene: TRBD1; j_gene: TRBJ2-3; abundance: .; CDR3aa: CASSLYRDRYTDTQYF; CDR3nt: TGTGCCAGCAGCTTGTACCGGGACAGATACACAGATACGCAGTATTTT
v_gene: TRBV7-2; d_gene: TRBD1; j_gene: TRBJ1-2; abundance: many; CDR3aa: CASSLDRGPSGYTF; CDR3nt: TGTGCCAGCAGCTTAGACAGGGGGCCTAGCGGCTACACCTTC
v_gene: TRBV3-2; d_gene: .; j_gene: TRBJ2-1; abundance: many; CDR3aa: CASSQELAFYNEQFF; CDR3nt: TGTGCCAGCAGCCAAGAGCTAGCTTTTTACAATGAGCAGTTCTTC
v_gene: TRBV18; d_gene: .; j_gene: TRBJ2-7; abundance: .; CDR3aa: CASSLSNGLNYEQYF; CDR3nt: TGTGCCAGCTCCCTTAGTAACGGACTTAACTACGAGCAGTACTTC
v_gene: TRBV5-1; d_gene: TRBD1; j_gene: TRBJ1-1; abundance: many; CDR3aa: CASSQGVGDTEAFF; CDR3nt: TGCGCCAGCAGTCAGGGGGTGGGGGACACTGAAGCTTTCTTT
v_gene: TRBV6-2/TRBV6-3; d_gene: .; j_gene: TRBJ1-2; abundance: .; CDR3aa: CASSYSQGLYGYTF; CDR3nt: TGTGCCAGCAGTTATTCCCAAGGCCTCTATGGCTACACCTTC
v_gene: TRBV20-1; d_gene: .; j_gene: TRBJ1-1; abundance: many; CDR3aa: CSARDQRQLNTEAFF; CDR3nt: TGCAGTGCTAGAGATCAACGACAGCTGAACACTGAAGCTTTCTTT
v_gene: TRBV12-3/TRBV12-4; d_gene: .; j_gene: TRBJ1-3; abundance: many; CDR3aa: CASSTSRAASSGNTIYF; CDR3nt: TGTGCCAGCAGTACCTCGCGGGCAGCCTCCTCTGGAAACACCATATATTTT
v_gene: TRBV7-3; d_gene: TRBD1; j_gene: TRBJ1-1; abundance: .; CDR3aa: CASSPGTGSGFGTEAFF; CDR3nt: TGTGCCAGCAGCCCGGGGACAGGGTCAGGATTCGGCACTGAAGCTTTCTTT
v_gene: TRBV3-1; d_gene: .; j_gene: TRBJ2-7; abundance: many; CDR3aa: CASSQDRSPEQYF; CDR3nt: TGTGCCAGCAGCCAAGATCGGAGTCCCGAGCAGTACTTC
v_gene: TRBV9; d_gene: .; j_gene: TRBJ2-1; abundance: many; CDR3aa: CASSVGVLGEQFF; CDR3nt: TGTGCCAGCAGCGTAGGGGTCCTGGGTGAGCAGTTCTTC